This T cell receptor beta chain was captured in a study of T-cell memory formation after mild COVID-19 (dated by TCRdb to about 2021). Looking at the study overall: Most TCR sequence clusters were specific to one of the two donors. Longitudinal TCRalpha and TCRbeta repertoire sequencing tracked T-cell clones expanding and contracting after mild COVID-19 in a couple of donors. The cohort was made up of two young adult volunteers, one female and one male, who were previously healthy. Study-wide findings and limitations: Some responding clones were detected in pre-infection memory, which suggested that pre-existing cross-reactive memory T cells had joined the SARS-CoV-2 response. Contracting CD4+ clones turned up mainly in the CM and EM memory subsets, whereas EMRA was where CD8+ clones were enriched. The second-wave clones that peaked on day 37 were not confirmed to be SARS-CoV-2 specific. Only a couple of mild cases were covered by the study, and larger cohorts that include severe cases with pre-infection samples were considered necessary. Balanced CD4/CD8 phenotypes were observed for clones contracting from day 15 to 85, whereas a bias towards CD4+ was observed for a second wave of clones expanding from day 15 to 37.

The sample holds a few counts of this clonotype. Which antigen it targets is not known. No much larger clone is present one base from it, and per-base qualities are unavailable. Ficoll-Paque density gradient centrifugation was the method used to isolate PBMCs. The data were produced on an Illumina NovaSeq 6000. TCRalpha and TCRbeta cDNA libraries were constructed by 5'RACE with constant-segment primers, with sample barcodes and unique molecular identifiers being introduced. RNA was extracted from every sample with Trizol reagent. Amplification of the libraries took two PCR steps, and the second step added a second sample barcode plus Illumina TruSeq adapters. The libraries were sequenced on an Illumina NovaSeq using 2 x 150 bp paired-end reads. As for the original processing: With migec v1.2.7, reads were demultiplexed and then collapsed into UMI-guided consensus sequences. Using mixcr v2.1.11, UMI consensuses were aligned to TRA and TRB V and J templates and then assembled into clonotypes. A clonotype was counted as expanded or contracted only if both edgeR and NoisET called the change significant, with noise models trained on biological replicates. For edgeR calls, the cutoffs were a false discovery rate-adjusted p below 0.01 and a log2 fold-change threshold of 1. PCA with hierarchical clustering of max-normalized trajectories of the 1000 most abundant clonotypes was used as exploratory dynamics analysis. The CD4 or CD8 phenotype of responding clones was assigned using the separately sequenced CD4+ and CD8+ repertoires. The public sequencing data were trimmed at Q25 with fastp and processed into clonotypes with MiXCR by TCRdb, which kept only in-frame beta chains. Rows with one shared CDR3 protein collapse into an entry with the most common genes and DNA. TCRdb, not the original authors, processed these V and J calls. The table for this sample lists 95,000 to 120,000 distinct CDR3 sequences; approximately 21% of them were counted only once. The ten largest clones represent 41% of the sample.

In the germline V gene, CDR1 corresponds to SGHAT and CDR2 to FQNNGV. Its CDR3 holds 16 amino acids, cysteine through phenylalanine. Only CDR3 DNA is held: 48 bases, read in frame from base 1. After removal of 4 bases from V and 6 bases from J, the junction retains 8 bases not matched to a gene. The specimen sequenced was PBMCs or a T cell subset sorted from them (not recorded which). Recombination connected TRBV11-2 to TRBJ2-1, and 11 bases in between align with TRBD1. The TCR originated in a man between 18 and 35 years old who had mild COVID-19 (a few samples of this study predate the infection). The sample titles of this study are shuffled in the database, so cell type and time point are left out; the donor was told from shared clones. This receptor has the CDR3 CASSSRPGTGGNEQFF. The nucleotide sequence reads TGTGCCAGCAGCTCCCGGCCCGGGACAGGGGGCAATGAGCAGTTCTTC.